A selection of T cell receptor beta chains follows, all from one sample in a study of control samples from healthy donors and cancer patients. Method: immunoSEQ multiplex PCR; TCRdb's copy keeps in-frame clones and lacks some. The table shows roughly 180,000 clones, with 85% to 95% occurring only once. The material sequenced was blood. Source of these receptors: a woman under 30 in good health. CDR3s include the opening cysteine and the closing phenylalanine or tryptophan. D genes are given only for firm matches. Not all rows give a size; the values are once, few, many and, for expanded clones, a class.

j_call v_call clone_size d_call cdr3_aa cdr3_nt
TRBJ2-1 TRBV7-2 . . CASSPLQVYNEQFF TGTGCCAGCAGCCCCCTACAGGTCTACAATGAGCAGTTCTTC
TRBJ1-1 TRBV12-3/TRBV12-4 . . CASSWLKDEAFF TGTGCCAGCAGTTGGCTGAAGGATGAAGCTTTCTTT
TRBJ2-7 TRBV11-2 . TRBD2 CASSPSGGYEQYF TGTGCCAGCAGTCCAAGCGGGGGCTACGAGCAGTACTTC
TRBJ2-7 TRBV6-5 . . CASRGYEQYF TGTGCCAGCAGAGGCTACGAGCAGTACTTC
TRBJ1-2 TRBV25-1 . . CASSEFTDYGYTF TGTGCCAGCAGTGAATTTACAGACTATGGCTACACCTTC
TRBJ2-1 TRBV6-1 . . CASSEEGYSYNEQFF TGTGCCAGCAGTGAAGAAGGCTACTCCTACAATGAGCAGTTCTTC
TRBJ2-7 TRBV7-9 once . CASSLVNEQYF TGTGCCAGCAGCTTAGTCAACGAGCAGTACTTC
TRBJ2-7 TRBV5-1 once . CASSLGRASEQYF TGCGCCAGCAGCTTGGGCAGGGCCAGCGAGCAGTACTTC
TRBJ2-7 TRBV6-6 . TRBD2 CASSSYGTSAYEQYF TGTGCCAGCAGCTCGTATGGGACTAGCGCGTACGAGCAGTACTTC
TRBJ1-5 TRBV28 . TRBD1 CASSPLKGGAYSNQPQHF TGTGCCAGCAGTCCCTTGAAAGGGGGCGCCTATAGCAATCAGCCCCAGCATTTT
TRBJ2-1 TRBV7-9 . TRBD1 CASSTPGQLDEQFF TGTGCCAGCAGCACTCCGGGACAGTTGGATGAGCAGTTCTTC
TRBJ2-7 TRBV4-1 . TRBD1 CASSQENRGNHEQYF TGCGCCAGCAGCCAAGAAAACAGGGGGAATCACGAGCAGTACTTC
TRBJ1-5 TRBV28 . TRBD1 CASSENRGDGNQPQHF TGTGCCAGCAGTGAAAACAGGGGGGACGGCAATCAGCCCCAGCATTTT
TRBJ1-2 TRBV29-1 . . CSVEDGRGGNYGYTF TGCAGCGTTGAAGATGGTAGGGGTGGCAACTATGGCTACACCTTC
TRBJ2-3 TRBV28 . . CASSLVYPTSTDTQYF TGTGCCAGCAGTTTGGTCTATCCAACAAGCACAGATACGCAGTATTTT
TRBJ1-6 TRBV9 . . CASSASGATLHF TGTGCCAGCAGCGCCTCGGGTGCGACCCTCCACTTT
TRBJ2-7 TRBV4-1 . TRBD2 CASSQPTSGRADYEQYF TGCGCCAGCAGCCAGCCAACAAGCGGGAGGGCCGACTACGAGCAGTACTTC
TRBJ2-1 TRBV7-9 . . CASSLAGGVNGQFF TGTGCCAGCAGCTTAGCAGGGGGGGTCAATGGGCAGTTCTTC
TRBJ1-5 TRBV19 few TRBD1 CASSIGNRGFNQPQHF TGTGCCAGTAGTATAGGTAACAGGGGTTTTAATCAGCCCCAGCATTTT
TRBJ1-4 TRBV6-1 . TRBD1 CASSEGRGLEKLFF TGTGCCAGCAGTGAAGGGAGGGGGCTGGAAAAACTGTTTTTT
TRBJ1-6 TRBV18 . TRBD1 CASSPQGADSPLHF TGTGCCAGCTCACCACAGGGGGCAGATTCACCCCTCCACTTT
TRBJ2-5 TRBV6-2/TRBV6-3 once TRBD2 CASSPNRGGSPTQYF TGTGCCAGCAGCCCGAATCGGGGCGGGAGCCCGACCCAGTACTTC
TRBJ2-2 TRBV19 . . CASSIQGGGTGELFF TGTGCCAGTAGTATACAAGGGGGAGGTACCGGGGAGCTGTTTTTT
TRBJ1-2 TRBV9 . TRBD1 CASSADRGGYGYTF TGTGCCAGCAGCGCGGACAGGGGTGGCTATGGCTACACCTTC
TRBJ2-2 TRBV4-2 . . CASSQDLLTAANTGELFF TGTGCCAGCAGCCAAGATCTATTGACCGCCGCGAACACCGGGGAGCTGTTTTTT
TRBJ1-6 TRBV28 . . CASSFSKGGGNSPLHF TGTGCCAGCAGTTTTAGTAAGGGGGGTGGTAATTCACCCCTCCACTTT